These 32 T cell receptor beta chains share one sample of origin, sequenced in a study of blood T cell repertoires in COVID-19. The table came from immunoSEQ multiplex PCR; TCRdb's copy has only in-frame clones and leaves some out. Here the sample spans around 300,000 clones, more than 85% being singletons. The specimen was peripheral blood. The receptors derive from a woman younger than 45 with COVID-19, enrolled during active disease.

In this sample, this clone turned up once. V is TRBV30 and J is TRBJ2-1; D gene uncertain. The CDR3 runs to 13 residues. Germline V gene data show CDR1 as GTSNPN and CDR2 as SVGIG (reference sequence). V was pared by 0 bases and J by 8 bases, with 11 bases between. CDR3 loop: CAWSVQSLDEQFF. The CDR3 coding sequence is TGTGCCTGGAGTGTACAGAGCCTGGATGAGCAGTTCTTC. Drawing the rest from reference TRBV30 and TRBJ2-1, the complete variable domain is SQTIHQWPATLVQPVGSPLSLECTVEGTSNPNLYWYRQAAGRGLQLLFYSVGIGQISSEVPQNLSASRPQDRQFILSSKKLLLSDSGFYLCAWSVQSLDEQFFGPGTRLTVL.

The table lists this clone with a few counts. V gene TRBV5-1 combines with J gene TRBJ1-1, with 7 bases fitting TRBD1. Germline V gene sequence: CDR1 SGHRS, CDR2 YFSETQ. The CDR3 contains 15 residues. The junction had 14 bases not matched to a gene; V was cut back by 5 bases and J by 7 bases. CDR3 residues: CASSYGTERVGEAFF. The CDR3 DNA is TGCGCCAGCAGTTATGGGACAGAGAGGGTAGGTGAAGCTTTCTTT.

The chain is built from TRBV28 and TRBJ1-4; possible D gene TRBD1, 6 bases. This CDR3 has 12 residues. V was pared by 9 bases and J by 5 bases, with 10 bases between. Germline CDR1 MDHEN, CDR2 SYDVKM. The CDR3 nucleotides are TGTGCCAGTACAGGGCCGAATGAAAAACTGTTTTTT. Its translation: CASTGPNEKLFF. The whole variable domain, remainder taken from reference TRBV28 and TRBJ1-4, is DVKVTQSSRYLVKRTGEKVFLECVQDMDHENMFWYRQDPGLGLRLIYFSYDVKMKEKGDIPEGYSVSREKKERFSLILESASTNQTSMYLCASTGPNEKLFFGSGTQLSVL.

This chain connects TRBV30 to TRBJ1-5; TRBD1 matches at 7 bases. Looked up from germline, CDR1 is GTSNPN and CDR2 is SVGIG (reference sequence). The CDR3 is made up of 14 amino acids. V was pared by 2 bases and J by 3 bases, with 4 bases of the junction left unmatched. The CDR3 sequence is CAWSTGAVNQPQHF. The CDR3 DNA reads TGTGCCTGGAGTACAGGGGCGGTCAATCAGCCCCAGCATTTT.

This CDR3 is CASSLGVAGYNEQFF. The CDR3 region has the DNA TGTGCCAGCAGCTTAGGAGTAGCGGGCTACAATGAGCAGTTCTTC. This sequence joins TRBV11-3 and TRBJ2-1; 7 positions match TRBD2. CDR3 length equals 15 residues. Germline V gene sequence: CDR1 SGHNT, CDR2 YENEEA. V lost 1 base and J lost 3; bases outside the gene matches: 3.

The V and J genes are TRBV30 and TRBJ1-4; a weak D match, TRBD1 (6 bases). The CDR3 length is 14 residues. The V end lost 5 bases, the J end lost 1 base, and 11 bases lay between the germline ends. CDR1 GTSNPN and CDR2 SVGIG come from the germline V gene (reference sequence). In DNA form, the CDR3 reads TGTGCCTGGGGGTTAGGGGGAACTAATGAAAAACTGTTTTTT. Translated, it gives CAWGLGGTNEKLFF.

This chain uses TRBV6-6 with TRBJ2-7; 8 nucleotides agree with TRBD2. The CDR3 spans 15 residues. The J segment lost 5 bases and the V segment lost 2 bases, leaving 8 bases of the junction unmatched. CDR1 and CDR2 from the germline V gene are MNHNY and SVGAGI (reference sequence). CDR3 sequence: CASSYPGGGINEQYF. The CDR3 DNA reads as TGTGCCAGCAGTTACCCGGGAGGGGGGATCAACGAGCAGTACTTC.

The J gene is TRBJ2-7, the V gene TRBV6-5; D is unresolved. Trimming removed 8 bases from V and 7 bases from J, with 15 bases in between. The CDR3 extends over 12 amino acids. Per germline, CDR1 MNHEY and CDR2 SVGAGI. This chain's CDR3 is CASADPGLEQYF. CDR3 DNA sequence: TGTGCCAGCGCCGATCCTGGGCTTGAGCAGTACTTC.

This clone was seen only once. The chain links TRBV5-6 to TRBJ1-1, with a tentative D call TRBD1 (6 bases). V was pared by 5 bases and J by 4 bases, with 12 bases between. Looked up from germline, CDR1 is SGHDT and CDR2 is YYEEEE. CDR3 length: 13 amino acids. CDR3 loop: CASRQTGFTEAFF. The CDR3 DNA reads TGTGCCAGCAGGCAAACAGGGTTCACTGAAGCTTTCTTT.

The rearrangement joins TRBV10-1 to TRBJ1-5; TRBD1 might be the D (5 bases). The CDR3 is made up of 16 amino acids. With 7 bases removed from V and 0 bases from J, the gap between germline ends came to 16 bases. Looked up from germline, CDR1 is WNHNN and CDR2 is SYGVQD (reference sequence). This CDR3 is CASKNQQVYSNQPQHF. The CDR3 DNA sequence: TGCGCCAGCAAGAATCAACAGGTCTATAGCAATCAGCCCCAGCATTTT.

This rearrangement joins TRBV10-3 to TRBJ2-1, with TRBD2 matching 12 bases. CDR3 size: 15 residues. The V gene end was trimmed by 6 bases and the J gene end by 8 bases; junction bases not matched to a gene: 8. From germline, CDR1 is ENHRY and CDR2 SYGVKD. CDR3 nucleotide sequence: TGTGCCATCAGGAGGGCTAGCGGGAGGGTCGATGAGCAGTTCTTC. This gives the protein CAIRRASGRVDEQFF.

This sequence joins TRBV20-1 and TRBJ2-7; 8 bases line up with TRBD1. V was clipped by 3 bases and J by 4 bases; unmatched bases: 2. Germline CDR1 DFQATT, CDR2 SNEGSKA (reference sequence). The CDR3 has 12 amino acids. As DNA, the CDR3 is TGCAGTGCTAGTCGGACAGGGTACGAGCAGTACTTC. This translates into CSASRTGYEQYF.

V and J are TRBV30 and TRBJ2-3; D is undetermined. The CDR3 contains 12 residues. From germline, CDR1 is GTSNPN and CDR2 SVGIG (reference sequence). Trimming pared 1 base from V and 7 bases from J, leaving 9 bases between. CDR3 in amino acids: CAWSAKTNTQYF. DNA of the CDR3: TGTGCCTGGAGTGCCAAAACAAATACGCAGTATTTT.

This chain connects TRBV19 to TRBJ1-6; 7 nucleotides match TRBD1. The CDR3 spans 15 residues. Germline V gives CDR1 LNHDA, CDR2 SQIVND (reference sequence). With 7 bases clipped from V and 7 bases from J, the junction kept 10 bases outside the gene matches. In DNA form, the CDR3 reads TGTGCCAGTACCGAGACAGGGCGGCTGAATTCACCCCTCCACTTT. Translated: CASTETGRLNSPLHF. Variable domain in full (rest from reference TRBV19 and TRBJ1-6): DGGITQSPKYLFRKEGQNVTLSCEQNLNHDAMYWYRQDPGQGLRLIYYSQIVNDFQKGDIAEGYSVSREKKESFPLTVTSAQKNPTAFYLCASTETGRLNSPLHFGNGTRLTVT.

This chain connects TRBV5-6 to TRBJ2-7; 9 nucleotides agree with TRBD1. The CDR3 runs 14 residues. V was pared by 2 bases and J by 6 bases, with 6 bases of the junction left unmatched. Germline-derived CDR1 and CDR2 are SGHDT and YYEEEE. The CDR3 DNA follows: TGTGCCAGCAGCTTCGGGACAGGGAGTACCGAGCAGTACTTC. Its translation is CASSFGTGSTEQYF.

The chain uses TRBV6-5 and TRBJ1-4, with D perhaps TRBD1 (5 bases). V was pared by 10 bases and J by 0 bases, with 12 bases between. Germline loops: CDR1 MNHEY, CDR2 SVGAGI. This CDR3 has 14 residues. The CDR3 DNA reads TGTGCCACCTCCCCGACAGCAACTAATGAAAAACTGTTTTTT. Its translation: CATSPTATNEKLFF.

This clone was counted a single time. The V call is TRBV30, the J call TRBJ2-7; 7 bases map to TRBD1. The CDR3 totals 16 residues. After removal of 0 bases from V and 0 bases from J, the junction contained 8 bases not matched to a gene. CDR1 and CDR2 from the germline V gene are GTSNPN and SVGIG (reference sequence). The CDR3 DNA is TGTGCCTGGAGTGTTCCCGCGACAGGGTCCTCCTACGAGCAGTACTTC. Protein sequence: CAWSVPATGSSYEQYF.

The gene calls are TRBV2 and TRBJ1-2; TRBD1 might be the D (5 bases). CDR3 length: 15 residues. The germline gives CDR1 SNHLY, CDR2 FYNNEI. V was trimmed by 2 bases and J by 1 base, leaving 11 bases between them. The CDR3 reads CASSEIPGLNYGYTF. In nucleotides, the CDR3 is TGTGCCAGCAGTGAAATCCCGGGACTTAACTATGGCTACACCTTC.

The CDR3 spells CASSGDRAYTEAFF. The CDR3 DNA follows: TGTGCCAGCAGTGGCGACAGGGCATACACTGAAGCTTTCTTT. The chain has TRBV2 and TRBJ1-1; 7 nucleotides match TRBD1. V dropped 4 bases and J dropped 3; count of bases not matched to a gene: 5. The CDR3 has 14 residues. Germline-derived CDR1 and CDR2 are SNHLY and FYNNEI.

The V and J genes are TRBV6-5 and TRBJ2-3; 10 positions match TRBD2. In germline, CDR1 is MNHEY, CDR2 SVGAGI. The CDR3 sequence is 12 residues long. Trimming at V came to 5 bases and at J to 10 bases, leaving 3 bases not matched to a gene. The CDR3 sequence is CASSQGTSAQYF. The CDR3 DNA is TGTGCCAGCAGTCAGGGGACTAGCGCGCAGTATTTT.

The V call is TRBV10-3, the J call TRBJ2-2; maybe TRBD2 (7 bases). CDR3 length: 15 residues. CDR1 is ENHRY and CDR2 is SYGVKD in the germline V gene. Trimming removed 4 bases at V and 5 bases at J, with 14 bases between. The CDR3, as DNA: TGTGCCATCAGTGGGCCGGGGGGCGAGACCGGGGAGCTGTTTTTT. Translating gives CAISGPGGETGELFF.

The CDR3, as DNA: TGTGCCAGCAGCTTAGGTCTAGCCGATACCTACGAGCAGTACTTC. It yields the protein CASSLGLADTYEQYF. This chain joins TRBV5-4 and TRBJ2-7; a weak D match, TRBD2 (5 bases). V lost 2 bases and J 2 bases, leaving 14 bases between the germline ends. Germline V gene lookup returns CDR1 SGHNT and CDR2 YYREEE (reference sequence). This CDR3 has 15 amino acids.

This clone is a singleton in its sample. The chain uses TRBV5-4 and TRBJ1-1, with 10 bases identical to TRBD1. Trimming removed 0 bases from V and 5 bases from J; junction bases left unmatched: 4. Germline V gene sequence: CDR1 SGHNT, CDR2 YYREEE (reference sequence). The CDR3 spans 15 residues. The CDR3 is CASSLETGGRTEAFF. The CDR3 coding sequence is TGTGCCAGCAGCTTGGAGACAGGGGGCAGGACTGAAGCTTTCTTT. Full variable domain (outside the CDR3, taken from reference TRBV5-4 and TRBJ1-1): ETGVTQSPTHLIKTRGQQVTLRCSSQSGHNTVSWYQQALGQGPQFIFQYYREEENGRGNFPPRFSGLQFPNYSSELNVNALELDDSALYLCASSLETGGRTEAFFGQGTRLTVV.

V is TRBV20-1 and J is TRBJ2-5; 9 bases are shared with TRBD1. V gave up 3 bases and J gave up 5 bases; unmatched junction bases: 7. CDR1 and CDR2 (germline): DFQATT, SNEGSKA (reference sequence). The CDR3 runs 14 residues. CDR3 sequence (DNA): TGCAGTGCTAGTGCCGGGACAGGGCACGAGACCCAGTACTTC. Its translation is CSASAGTGHETQYF.

In its sample, this clone was seen a few times. V usage is TRBV30 and J usage is TRBJ1-1; D is uncertain. Germline V gives CDR1 GTSNPN, CDR2 SVGIG (reference sequence). The CDR3 has 12 residues. V was cut by 3 bases and J by 11 bases, with 16 bases left in between. In DNA, the CDR3 is TGTGCCTGGAGAGGTGCGGGGTCACCGGCTTTCTTT. Protein sequence: CAWRGAGSPAFF.

V gene TRBV6-5 combines with J gene TRBJ1-5; D call uncertain. This CDR3 comprises 14 residues. Germline V gene lookup returns CDR1 MNHEY and CDR2 SVGAGI. Trimming left V 2 bases short and J 4 bases short, with 9 bases between. CDR3 region: CASSYGQTNQPQHF. CDR3 bases: TGTGCCAGCAGTTACGGTCAGACTAATCAGCCCCAGCATTTT.

The V gene is TRBV29-1, the J gene TRBJ1-1; no firm D call. This CDR3 contains 12 residues. Per germline, CDR1 SQVTM and CDR2 ANQGSEA. The ends were cut back, 5 bases at V and 7 bases at J, with 14 bases in the middle. The CDR3 nucleotides are TGCAGCGTTCTCCCTAGCGGTCGTGAAGCTTTCTTT. Residues: CSVLPSGREAFF.

This sequence joins TRBV7-2 and TRBJ2-1, with 8 bases that match TRBD1. The germline V gene has CDR1 SGHTA and CDR2 FQGNSA. CDR3 length equals 15 residues. With 3 bases clipped from V and 2 bases from J, the junction kept 3 bases outside the gene matches. Written as DNA, the CDR3 is TGTGCCAGCAGCTTTGGACAGGGTACCTACAATGAGCAGTTCTTC. This gives the protein CASSFGQGTYNEQFF.

This sequence joins TRBV5-5 and TRBJ1-5; no clear D. The CDR3 is made up of 18 amino acids. From germline, CDR1 is SGHKS and CDR2 YYEKEE (reference sequence). Trimming took 2 bases from V and 1 from J, leaving 19 bases between them. As DNA, the CDR3 is TGTGCCAGCAGCTTATCACCTCAAGAGAAACTAAGCAATCAGCCCCAGCATTTT. Translation: CASSLSPQEKLSNQPQHF.

The chain carries TRBV10-1 and TRBJ2-7, with D perhaps TRBD2 (6 bases). Deletions cut 2 bases from V and 1 base from J, with 9 bases between. The germline CDR1 and CDR2 sequences are WNHNN and SYGVQD (reference sequence). The CDR3 is made up of 14 amino acids. CDR3 DNA sequence: TGCGCCAGCAGTGAGGCCGGGACTTCCTACGAGCAGTACTTC. The encoded protein is CASSEAGTSYEQYF.

The chain links TRBV2 to TRBJ1-5; possible D gene TRBD1, 5 bases. V lost 4 bases to trimming and J lost 3 bases, with 10 bases between them. This CDR3 contains 14 residues. Germline CDR1 SNHLY, CDR2 FYNNEI. The CDR3, as DNA: TGTGCCAGCAGTGGCCCAGGGTACAATCAGCCCCAGCATTTT. This translates into CASSGPGYNQPQHF.

This chain's CDR3 is CASSLGSEGPNRRELFF. The CDR3 DNA follows: TGTGCCAGCAGCTTAGGATCGGAGGGCCCCAACCGGCGGGAGCTGTTTTTT. The chain uses TRBV11-3 and TRBJ2-2; D is perhaps TRBD2 (6 bases). The CDR3 runs 17 residues. Germline CDR1 reads SGHNT; CDR2 reads YENEEA. V shed 1 base and J shed 9 bases, with 21 bases lying between them.